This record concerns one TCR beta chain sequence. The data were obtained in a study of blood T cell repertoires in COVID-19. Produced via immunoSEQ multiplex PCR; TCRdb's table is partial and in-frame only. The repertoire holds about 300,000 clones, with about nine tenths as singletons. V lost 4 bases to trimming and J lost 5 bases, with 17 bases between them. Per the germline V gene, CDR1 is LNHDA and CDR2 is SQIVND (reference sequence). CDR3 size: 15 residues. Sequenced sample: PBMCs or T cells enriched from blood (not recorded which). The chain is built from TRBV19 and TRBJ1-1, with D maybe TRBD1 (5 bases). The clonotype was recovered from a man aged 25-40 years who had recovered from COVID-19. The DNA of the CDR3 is TGTGCCAGTAGTAGTCAGGGACTAACGGGAACTGAAGCTTTCTTT. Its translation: CASSSQGLTGTEAFF.